The 15 T cell receptor beta chains in this list originate from one sample, sequenced in a study of cytomegalovirus exposure and HLA in healthy donors. The PCR employed 60 Vbeta primers together with 13 Jbeta primers. Generated by immunoSEQ multiplex PCR, the TCRdb table keeps only in-frame clones and is missing some. The sample lists fewer than 150,000 clones; about 80% were seen once. The sample was PBMCs. All receptors come from a man aged 50-59 years in good health and CMV-seropositive.

This clone was found a few times. This chain links TRBV6-5 with TRBJ2-3, with no clear D. CDR3 size: 14 residues. V was shortened by 3 bases and J by 4 bases, with 11 bases between the two germline ends. Germline values: CDR1 MNHEY, CDR2 SVGAGI. CDR3 in amino acids: CASSYSEYADTQYF. For the CDR3, the DNA is TGTGCCAGCAGTTATTCAGAATATGCAGATACGCAGTATTTT.

The table lists this clone with a few counts. This rearrangement joins TRBV30 to TRBJ1-2, with no clear D. The germline V gene has CDR1 GTSNPN and CDR2 SVGIG (reference sequence). V lost 2 bases to trimming and J lost 8 bases, with 12 bases between them. The length of the CDR3 is 12 residues. CDR3 sequence reads: CAWSPSPAGYTF. The CDR3 DNA reads as TGTGCCTGGAGTCCGTCTCCAGCGGGCTACACCTTC.

The genes are TRBV4-3 and TRBJ2-5; the match to TRBD2 covers 8 bases. After removal of 2 bases from V and 2 bases from J, the junction contained 4 bases not matched to a gene. This CDR3 contains 15 residues. Germline V gene lookup returns CDR1 LGHNA and CDR2 YSLEER. The CDR3 nucleotides are TGCGCCAGCAGCCAAATGCCTAGCGGGCAAGAGACCCAGTACTTC. Its protein product is CASSQMPSGQETQYF.

This clone came up once. The genes are TRBV5-4 and TRBJ2-7, with unresolved D. Trimming took off 0 bases at V and 2 bases at J, with 6 bases between the two ends. There are 13 residues in the CDR3. CDR1 SGHNT and CDR2 YYREEE come from the germline V gene (reference sequence). CDR3 amino acids: CASSLDYTYEQYF. The CDR3 DNA is TGTGCCAGCAGCTTGGACTATACCTACGAGCAGTACTTC.

V is TRBV18 and J is TRBJ1-1; 7 nucleotides align to TRBD1. The CDR3 runs 15 residues. Germline V CDR1 and CDR2: KGHSH, LQKENI. The V and J ends lost 3 bases and 0 bases, in that order; junction bases with no gene match: 4. CDR3 DNA sequence: TGTGCCAGCTCACCCAGGGGGAGTATGAACACTGAAGCTTTCTTT. This translates into CASSPRGSMNTEAFF.

The chain couples TRBV4-1 to TRBJ1-2, with TRBD1 identical over 7 bases. This CDR3 has 15 amino acids. The J segment lost 5 bases and the V segment lost 0 bases, leaving 6 bases of the junction unmatched. Germline V gene lookup returns CDR1 MGHRA and CDR2 YSYEKL. The CDR3 DNA follows: TGCGCCAGCAGCCAAGAAGAGACAGGGCCTTATGGCTACACCTTC. This gives the protein CASSQEETGPYGYTF.

The chain is built from TRBV7-9 and TRBJ1-1; TRBD1 agrees at 8 bases. The junction had 2 bases not matched to a gene; V was cut back by 1 base and J by 1 base. The CDR3 consists of 15 residues. Germline values: CDR1 SEHNR, CDR2 FQNEAQ (reference sequence). The CDR3 loop reads CASSLGTGPNTEAFF. The CDR3 nucleotides read TGTGCCAGCAGCTTAGGGACAGGGCCGAACACTGAAGCTTTCTTT.

The chain joins TRBV6-5 to TRBJ2-7; a possible D gene is TRBD1 (6 bases). V was pared by 5 bases and J by 3 bases, with 11 bases between. Germline CDR1 reads MNHEY; CDR2 reads SVGAGI. The CDR3 length is 13 residues. CDR3 region: CASSQGTNYEQYF. CDR3 nucleotides: TGTGCCAGCAGTCAAGGGACAAACTACGAGCAGTACTTC.

The chain recombines TRBV9 with TRBJ1-2; 8 positions agree with TRBD1. Germline CDR1 and CDR2: SGDLS and YYNGEE. V lost 3 bases and J lost 9; bases outside the gene matches: 1. The CDR3 extends over 11 amino acids. The CDR3 loop is CASSGQGRYTF. CDR3 nucleotides: TGTGCCAGCAGCGGACAGGGGCGCTACACCTTC. Using reference TRBV9 and TRBJ1-2 for the parts outside the CDR3, the full variable domain is DSGVTQTPKHLITATGQRVTLRCSPRSGDLSVYWYQQSLDQGLQFLIQYYNGEERAKGNILERFSAQQFPDLHSELNLSSLELGDSALYFCASSGQGRYTFGSGTRLTVV.

The chain uses TRBV7-9 and TRBJ2-2, with 8 bases that match TRBD1. The V segment lost 1 base and the J segment 0 bases; nucleotides outside the gene matches: 7. The CDR3 spans 18 residues. Germline assignment: CDR1 SEHNR and CDR2 FQNEAQ (reference sequence). The CDR3 reads CASSLGGPGGSNTGELFF. In DNA, the CDR3 is TGTGCCAGCAGCTTAGGGGGTCCAGGGGGCTCGAACACCGGGGAGCTGTTTTTT.

The chain combines TRBV5-1 with TRBJ1-4; 7 positions match TRBD1. The CDR3 loop spans 15 amino acids. Looked up from germline, CDR1 is SGHRS and CDR2 is YFSETQ. V lost 4 bases to trimming and J lost 4 bases; unmatched junction nucleotides: 7. Written as DNA, the CDR3 is TGCGCCAGCAGCCGCCGGGACAGTCATAATGAAAAACTGTTTTTT. It translates to CASSRRDSHNEKLFF.

This chain uses TRBV19 with TRBJ2-1, with D perhaps TRBD1 (5 bases). V shed 8 bases and J shed 2 bases, with 31 bases lying between them. The CDR3 covers 20 residues. Germline CDR1 and CDR2: LNHDA and SQIVND (reference sequence). The DNA of the CDR3 is TGTGCCAGTGGGGCCAAACACCTAGGGGTAATGTTGCGTCCCTACAATGAGCAGTTCTTC. Translating it yields CASGAKHLGVMLRPYNEQFF.

A note on this clone: In the same sample, other DNA sequences code for this CDR3. J is TRBJ2-1 and V is TRBV5-4; possible D gene TRBD2, 6 bases. V was cut by 0 bases and J by 9 bases, with 13 bases left in between. Germline-derived CDR1 and CDR2 are SGHNT and YYREEE (reference sequence). This CDR3 region has 14 residues. The chain's CDR3 is CASSLEVAGGEQFF. In nucleotides, the CDR3 is TGTGCCAGCAGCTTGGAAGTGGCCGGGGGTGAGCAGTTCTTC.

This clone has more than one count but fewer than ten. The rearrangement links TRBV5-6 to TRBJ1-5; possible D gene TRBD1, 6 bases. Germline lookup yields CDR1 SGHDT and CDR2 YYEEEE. V shed 4 bases and J shed 3 bases, with 11 bases lying between them. The CDR3 has 14 residues. CDR3 protein: CASSIRQVNQPQHF. Here the CDR3 DNA reads TGTGCCAGCAGCATCCGACAGGTCAATCAGCCCCAGCATTTT.

V gene TRBV6-6 combines with J gene TRBJ1-2; TRBD1 might be the D (5 bases). The germline gives CDR1 MNHNY, CDR2 SVGAGI (reference sequence). The ends were cut back, 9 bases at V and 6 bases at J, with 17 bases in the middle. The CDR3 is made up of 13 amino acids. The CDR3 DNA sequence: TGTGCCAGTGGTAGGGACTTGGGGGATGGCTACACCTTC. Encoded protein: CASGRDLGDGYTF.